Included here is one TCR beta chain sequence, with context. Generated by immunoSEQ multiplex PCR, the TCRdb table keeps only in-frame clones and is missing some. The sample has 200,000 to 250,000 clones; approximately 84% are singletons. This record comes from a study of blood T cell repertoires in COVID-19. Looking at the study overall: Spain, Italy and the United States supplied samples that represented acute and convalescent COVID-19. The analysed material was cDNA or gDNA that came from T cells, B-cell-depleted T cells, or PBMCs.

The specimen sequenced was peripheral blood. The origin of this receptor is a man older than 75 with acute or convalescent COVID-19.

CDR3 in DNA: TGTGCCAGCAGCTCTGGACAGGGTCGATACGAGCAGTACTTC. This codes for CASSSGQGRYEQYF. V gene TRBV5-6 combines with J gene TRBJ2-7, with 8 positions matching TRBD1. This CDR3 is 14 amino acids long. Trimming took 3 bases from V and 4 from J; bases not matched to a gene: 6. CDR1 and CDR2 (germline): SGHDT, YYEEEE.